These 27 T cell receptor beta chains came from one sample sequenced in a study of blood T cell repertoires in COVID-19. Using immunoSEQ multiplex PCR, the repertoire was profiled, and TCRdb retains in-frame clones only, with some absent. This sample has around 290,000 clones; 75% to 90% occur once, and the top ten carry approximately 14%. The sample was peripheral blood. All receptors come from a woman between 65 and 79 years old with COVID-19, enrolled during active disease.

The rearrangement joins TRBV11-2 to TRBJ2-6; unclear D gene. Per germline, CDR1 SGHAT and CDR2 FQNNGV. V was cut by 2 bases and J by 0 bases, with 11 bases left in between. The CDR3 length is 17 residues. CDR3 bases: TGTGCCAGCAGCTTAAGCCTTCCTAGCTCTGGGGCCAACGTCCTGACTTTC. Its translation is CASSLSLPSSGANVLTF.

CDR3 DNA: TGTGCCAGCAGCCCTACCGGGACACAATCTCAAGAGACCCAGTACTTC. The encoded protein is CASSPTGTQSQETQYF. V is TRBV6-2 or TRBV6-3 and J is TRBJ2-5; possible D gene TRBD1, 6 bases. The CDR3 has 16 amino acids. Germline lookup yields CDR1 MNHEY and CDR2 SVGEGT. The V end was cut by 6 bases, the J end by 2 bases, with 19 bases between.

The genes are TRBV29-1 and TRBJ2-5, with D possibly being TRBD2 (5 bases). Trimming removed 4 bases at V and 2 bases at J, with 8 bases between. CDR1 SQVTM and CDR2 ANQGSEA come from the germline V gene. This CDR3 is 12 amino acids long. The chain's CDR3 is CSVGTSQETQYF. DNA of the CDR3: TGCAGCGTTGGGACTTCACAAGAGACCCAGTACTTC.

This clone was counted a few times. J is TRBJ1-5 and V is TRBV19; maybe TRBD1 (5 bases). V was trimmed by 5 bases and J by 4 bases, leaving 21 bases between them. The CDR3 extends over 17 amino acids. Germline lookup yields CDR1 LNHDA and CDR2 SQIVND (reference sequence). CDR3 amino acids: CASSSGEGPGVNQPQHF. The CDR3 bases are TGTGCCAGTAGTTCTGGGGAGGGGCCCGGAGTGAATCAGCCCCAGCATTTT.

This clone was seen once. The chain is built from TRBV7-9 and TRBJ2-3; 14 nucleotides align to TRBD2. V lost 1 base to trimming and J lost 3 bases; unmatched junction nucleotides: 9. Per the germline V gene, CDR1 is SEHNR and CDR2 is FQNEAQ (reference sequence). CDR3 size: 19 residues. CDR3 nucleotides: TGTGCCAGCAGCTTAGGTCGACTAGCGGGGGGGTGGAGAACAGATACGCAGTATTTT. This encodes CASSLGRLAGGWRTDTQYF.

The V and J genes are TRBV27 and TRBJ2-6; unclear D gene. CDR3 length: 14 residues. The germline V gene encodes CDR1 MNHEY and CDR2 SMNVEV (reference sequence). V lost 5 bases to trimming and J lost 0 bases, with 5 bases between them. The CDR3 DNA follows: TGTGCCAGCAGTCTCAGCTCTGGGGCCAACGTCCTGACTTTC. As protein: CASSLSSGANVLTF.

The rearrangement joins TRBV12-3 or TRBV12-4 to TRBJ1-1, with 7 nucleotides matching TRBD1. J lost 3 bases, V lost 5 bases, and 3 bases had no gene match. The CDR3 contains 13 residues. CDR3 loop: CASSDQGDTEAFF. In nucleotides, the CDR3 is TGTGCCAGCAGTGATCAGGGGGACACTGAAGCTTTCTTT.

The chain has TRBV29-1 and TRBJ2-5; D is ambiguous. The CDR3 runs to 12 residues. Germline values: CDR1 SQVTM, CDR2 ANQGSEA. Trimming took off 6 bases at V and 5 bases at J, with 13 bases between the two ends. The CDR3, as DNA: TGCAGCGTCCCCGGGTTGCAGGAGACCCAGTACTTC. It is translated as CSVPGLQETQYF.

The V gene is TRBV9, the J gene TRBJ2-5; TRBD2 agrees at 7 bases. Germline-derived CDR1 and CDR2 are SGDLS and YYNGEE. This CDR3 region has 13 residues. V was clipped by 2 bases and J by 5 bases; unmatched bases: 3. This CDR3 reads CASSVGGTETQYF. The CDR3 region has the DNA TGTGCCAGCAGCGTGGGAGGGACCGAGACCCAGTACTTC.

V usage is TRBV6-5 and J usage is TRBJ1-1; 9 bases agree with TRBD1. CDR3 length: 12 amino acids. V shed 10 bases and J 3 bases; nucleotides not matched to a gene: 3. Germline V lookup: CDR1 MNHEY, CDR2 SVGAGI. In nucleotides, the CDR3 is TGTGCCACGGGACAGGGTGACACTGAAGCTTTCTTT. It is translated as CATGQGDTEAFF.

The chain combines TRBV5-4 with TRBJ2-3; 9 bases are shared with TRBD2. Germline values: CDR1 SGHNT, CDR2 YYREEE (reference sequence). There are 14 residues in the CDR3. Trimming removed 6 bases from V and 0 bases from J; junction bases left unmatched: 2. This chain's CDR3 is CASTSGASTDTQYF. The CDR3 DNA is TGTGCCAGCACTAGCGGGGCGAGCACAGATACGCAGTATTTT.

The chain has TRBV6-2 or TRBV6-3 and TRBJ2-5; the D is unclear. CDR3 length equals 12 residues. The germline V and J ends were trimmed by 6 bases and 9 bases, with 14 bases remaining between them. The germline CDR1 and CDR2 sequences are MNHEY and SVGEGT. CDR3 nucleotides: TGTGCCAGCAGCTTCTCTCCCGGTCCCCAGTACTTC. Translated, it gives CASSFSPGPQYF.

The gene calls are TRBV5-1 and TRBJ2-5; 7 bases agree with TRBD1. The V gene end was trimmed by 4 bases and the J gene end by 5 bases; junction bases not matched to a gene: 8. CDR3 length: 14 residues. Germline loops: CDR1 SGHRS, CDR2 YFSETQ. This chain's CDR3 is CASSHLARGETQYF. CDR3 coding DNA: TGCGCCAGCAGCCATCTCGCCAGGGGGGAGACCCAGTACTTC. The whole variable domain, filled in from reference TRBV5-1 and TRBJ2-5, reads KAGVTQTPRYLIKTRGQQVTLSCSPISGHRSVSWYQQTPGQGLQFLFEYFSETQRNKGNFPGRFSGRQFSNSRSEMNVSTLELGDSALYLCASSHLARGETQYFGPGTRLLVL.

The V and J genes are TRBV4-3 and TRBJ1-2; TRBD1 matches at 7 bases. The CDR3 length is 13 residues. V was pared by 5 bases and J by 2 bases, with 2 bases of the junction left unmatched. Germline assignment: CDR1 LGHNA and CDR2 YSLEER. CDR3: CASSATGNYGYTF. The CDR3 coding sequence is TGCGCCAGCAGCGCGACAGGGAACTATGGCTACACCTTC.

This rearrangement joins TRBV5-1 to TRBJ1-4; 9 nucleotides line up with TRBD1. The CDR3 loop spans 14 amino acids. CDR1 and CDR2 (germline): SGHRS, YFSETQ. Trimming took 3 bases from V and 8 from J; bases not matched to a gene: 5. The CDR3 protein is CASSWGQGGEKLFF. The DNA for the CDR3 is TGCGCCAGCAGCTGGGGACAGGGCGGCGAAAAACTGTTTTTT.

The chain joins TRBV4-1 to TRBJ2-6, with D possibly TRBD1 on 6 matching bases. Germline V gene sequence: CDR1 MGHRA, CDR2 YSYEKL. V was pared by 2 bases and J by 4 bases, with 12 bases between. This CDR3 comprises 16 residues. DNA of the CDR3: TGCGCCAGCAGCCAACCATACAGGGCCGGGGCCAACGTCCTGACTTTC. Residues: CASSQPYRAGANVLTF.

This chain uses TRBV24-1 with TRBJ2-1; 10 bases are shared with TRBD2. In germline, CDR1 is KGHDR, CDR2 SFDVKD. Trimming removed 5 bases from V and 0 bases from J; junction bases left unmatched: 3. This CDR3 has 16 residues. The CDR3 loop reads CATSVSGGFSYNEQFF. Written as DNA, the CDR3 is TGTGCCACCAGTGTTAGCGGGGGGTTCTCCTACAATGAGCAGTTCTTC.

This sequence joins TRBV21-1 and TRBJ2-7; TRBD1, the D gene given by the table, was not confirmed from the DNA. TRBV21-1 counts as a pseudogene. This CDR3 spans 19 amino acids. The CDR3 DNA reads TGTGCCAGCAGCCCGCTGGGGGGGACAGGGGGCGCTTCCTGCCGGGAGCAGTACTTC. Protein sequence: CASSPLGGTGGASCREQYF.

The V and J genes are TRBV29-1 and TRBJ2-7; TRBD2 matches at 14 bases. Looked up from germline, CDR1 is SQVTM and CDR2 is ANQGSEA. This CDR3 is 14 amino acids long. The junction had 5 bases not matched to a gene; V was cut back by 6 bases and J by 4 bases. The CDR3: CSVRLAGGQYEQYF. CDR3 DNA sequence: TGCAGCGTGCGACTAGCGGGGGGGCAGTACGAGCAGTACTTC.

The J gene is TRBJ1-1, the V gene TRBV30; 7 positions match TRBD1. The V segment lost 3 bases and the J segment 1 base; nucleotides outside the gene matches: 8. CDR3 length equals 15 residues. Germline-derived CDR1 and CDR2 are GTSNPN and SVGIG (reference sequence). The CDR3 nucleotides read TGTGCCTGGAGGACGCGTGACAGGGCGAACACTGAAGCTTTCTTT. Translating it yields CAWRTRDRANTEAFF.

The CDR3 sequence: CASSQGDRGRGAFF. The CDR3 DNA reads as TGTGCCAGCAGCCAAGGAGACAGGGGGCGGGGGGCTTTCTTT. The chain has TRBV3-1 (or the pseudogene TRBV3-2) and TRBJ1-1, with TRBD1 matching over 10 bases. The length of the CDR3 is 14 residues. The ends lost 1 base at V and 11 bases at J; junction bases unmatched: 7. The V gene's germline CDR1 is LGHDT and CDR2 YNNKEL (reference sequence).

This chain links TRBV7-7 with TRBJ2-5, with 8 bases identical to TRBD1. Trimming removed 5 bases from V and 4 bases from J; junction bases left unmatched: 0. CDR1 SSHAT and CDR2 FNYEAQ come from the germline V gene (reference sequence). The CDR3 runs to 12 residues. CDR3 DNA sequence: TGTGCCAGCAGCCAGGGGGCAGAGACCCAGTACTTC. The encoded protein is CASSQGAETQYF.

There are a few counts of this clone. This chain joins TRBV5-5 and TRBJ1-4; D may be TRBD1 (5 bases). There are 16 residues in the CDR3. Germline V lookup: CDR1 SGHKS, CDR2 YYEKEE (reference sequence). The ends were cut back, 4 bases at V and 5 bases at J, with 18 bases in the middle. CDR3 residues: CASSKSSGTENEKLFF. The CDR3 bases are TGTGCCAGCAGCAAATCCTCCGGGACTGAAAATGAAAAACTGTTTTTT.

J is TRBJ2-3 and V is TRBV6-5; 11 nucleotides agree with TRBD1. J was trimmed by 5 bases and V by 4 bases; bases with no gene match: 8. Germline CDR1 is MNHEY and CDR2 is SVGAGI. The CDR3 spans 16 residues. This CDR3 reads CASSSPGQGEGDTQYF. CDR3 nucleotides: TGTGCCAGCAGTTCGCCGGGACAGGGGGAAGGAGATACGCAGTATTTT.

The chain joins TRBV5-1 to TRBJ2-2, with 7 bases fitting TRBD1. Germline V lookup: CDR1 SGHRS, CDR2 YFSETQ. This CDR3 region has 15 residues. V shed 4 bases and J 6 bases; nucleotides not matched to a gene: 9. The CDR3 protein is CASSTQTGPAGELFF. DNA for the CDR3: TGCGCCAGCAGCACACAGACAGGGCCAGCCGGGGAGCTGTTTTTT.

V usage is TRBV10-3 and J usage is TRBJ1-5; 9 bases match TRBD1. V lost 10 bases, J lost 4 bases, and 8 bases stayed unmatched. This CDR3 spans 14 amino acids. Germline V gene lookup returns CDR1 ENHRY and CDR2 SYGVKD. DNA for the CDR3: TGTGCCAGCTCCGGGACAGGGAGGAATCAGCCCCAGCATTTT. It encodes CASSGTGRNQPQHF.

The chain couples TRBV4-1 to TRBJ1-2, with 7 bases lining up with TRBD1. This CDR3 is 18 amino acids long. Germline CDR1 and CDR2: MGHRA and YSYEKL. V was pared by 0 bases and J by 3 bases, with 13 bases of the junction left unmatched. The CDR3 sequence: CASSQDSVTGPSHYGYTF. The CDR3 nucleotides are TGCGCCAGCAGCCAAGATTCTGTGACAGGGCCTTCCCACTATGGCTACACCTTC.